This entry describes one T cell receptor (beta chain). The data belong to a study of shared clonotypes between healthy human individuals. Overall study: CD8 memory received one plate per donor, CD8 naive two, CD4 memory three and CD4 naive three.

This CDR3 is 14 amino acids long. CDR1 is SGHRS and CDR2 is YFSETQ in the germline V gene. Deletions cut 0 bases from V and 3 bases from J, with 9 bases between. Tens of thousands of T cell genomes (about 0.2 ug DNA) went into each sorted-subset replicate. In the source study's methods: Sequence data from immunoSEQ were junction-only and lacked quality scores; consequently, filtering differed. TCRdb's table, derived via immunoSEQ multiplex PCR, lists solely in-frame clones and lacks some. V and J calls and clone size come straight from that table; D and trimming were deduced from the DNA. The sample includes some 2,100,000 clones, about 94% seen only once; the top ten take roughly 0.13%. Investigators divided CD4+ cells into CD45RA+ naive and CD45RA-negative memory subsets.

This clonotype originated in a man between 18 and 29 years old in good health. The chain is built from TRBV5-1 and TRBJ1-2; D gene ambiguous. Source material: naive CD4+ T cells sorted from blood. Documented subset: CD45RA+ positively selected. The CDR3 coding sequence is TGCGCCAGCAGCTTGGTGATTATGGACTATGGCTACACCTTC. Its protein product is CASSLVIMDYGYTF.